These 26 T cell receptor beta chains were all obtained from the same sample, sequenced in a study of T cells in Graves' hyperthyroidism and ophthalmopathy (dated by TCRdb to between 2017 and 2020). The library was built by means of multiplex PCR. For sequencing, an Illumina HiSeq 2000 was employed. TCR beta CDR3 regions were amplified from RNA transcripts. A first-round RT-PCR of the TCR CDR3 used the HTBI primer set with the Qiagen OneStep RT-PCR kit. Using fastp at Q25 and MiXCR, TCRdb reprocessed the public reads and kept productive beta chains. Rows matching on CDR3 protein sequence are summarized as one entry with the most common DNA and genes. The sample includes over 350,000 distinct CDR3 sequences, with more than 12% observed a single time. The ten most abundant clones make up 28% of the sample. The sequenced material came from blood. The receptors here all came from a man aged 50-60 years with Graves' ophthalmopathy.

This clonotype was recorded at least ten times. This sequence joins TRBV24-1 and TRBJ1-1; 8 nucleotides match TRBD1. The CDR3 consists of 14 residues. Germline CDR1 is KGHDR and CDR2 is SFDVKD. The V segment lost 3 bases and the J segment 4 bases; nucleotides outside the gene matches: 3. The CDR3 DNA is TGTGCCACCAGTGATCCCGGACAGGGCACTGAAGCTTTCTTT. Translation gives CATSDPGQGTEAFF.

This clonotype was seen more than once but under ten times. This rearrangement joins TRBV9 to TRBJ1-6; 8 bases fit TRBD1. CDR1 and CDR2 (germline): SGDLS, YYNGEE. The CDR3 totals 15 residues. Losses at the gene ends were 3 bases for V and 7 bases for J; bases not matched to a gene: 6. The CDR3 loop is CASSEGTGGNSPLHF. DNA of the CDR3: TGTGCCAGCAGCGAGGGGACAGGCGGAAATTCACCCCTCCACTTT.

The table lists this clonotype with many counts. As DNA, the CDR3 is TGTGCCAGCAGACGGGACACTGAAGCTTTCTTT. Translated, it gives CASRRDTEAFF. The rearrangement links TRBV3-1 to TRBJ1-1, with D uncertain. CDR1 is LGHDT, CDR2 YNNKEL, per germline (reference sequence). Deletions cut 6 bases from V and 3 bases from J, with 5 bases between. The CDR3 totals 11 residues. Using reference TRBV3-1 and TRBJ1-1 for the parts outside the CDR3, the full variable domain is DTAVSQTPKYLVTQMGNDKSIKCEQNLGHDTMYWYKQDSKKFLKIMFSYNNKELIINETVPNRFSPKSPDKAHLNLHINSLELGDSAVYFCASRRDTEAFFGQGTRLTVV.

This clonotype was seen ten or more times. The V gene is TRBV9, the J gene TRBJ2-2; D uncertain. The germline CDR1 and CDR2 sequences are SGDLS and YYNGEE. There are 15 residues in the CDR3. V was cut by 0 bases and J by 4 bases, with 10 bases left in between. In DNA form, the CDR3 reads TGTGCCAGCAGCGTAGGATCGTCCATCACCGGGGAGCTGTTTTTT. Protein sequence: CASSVGSSITGELFF.

In this sample, this clonotype turned up many times. The V gene is TRBV11-3, the J gene TRBJ2-2, with D tentatively TRBD1 or TRBD2 (5 bases each). Trimming pared 5 bases from V and 1 base from J, leaving 17 bases between. The CDR3 spans 17 residues. Per germline, CDR1 SGHNT and CDR2 YENEEA. Here the CDR3 reads CASSDERWGENTGELFF. Here the CDR3 DNA reads TGTGCCAGCAGCGATGAGCGGTGGGGCGAGAACACCGGGGAGCTGTTTTTT.

At least ten counts were recorded for this clonotype. V and J are TRBV2 and TRBJ2-5, with D tentatively TRBD1 (5 bases). The CDR3 sequence is 15 residues long. V lost 6 bases to trimming and J lost 7 bases, with 21 bases between them. The germline CDR1 and CDR2 sequences are SNHLY and FYNNEI. The CDR3 sequence: CASRPEGAGSGTQYF. The CDR3 DNA follows: TGTGCCAGCAGACCAGAAGGGGCCGGATCAGGGACCCAGTACTTC.

This clonotype has a count of ten or more. The rearrangement uses TRBV3-1 and TRBJ2-3; D gene uncertain. With 1 base removed from V and 2 bases from J, the gap between germline ends came to 10 bases. Germline V gene data show CDR1 as LGHDT and CDR2 as YNNKEL (reference sequence). The CDR3 totals 15 residues. Written as DNA, the CDR3 is TGTGCCAGCAGCCAAGGTACCTTCGCCACAGATACGCAGTATTTT. This translates into CASSQGTFATDTQYF.

J is TRBJ1-2 and V is TRBV19; the D is unclear. The CDR3 totals 11 residues. The V and J ends lost 5 bases and 8 bases respectively, with 9 bases between them. Looked up from germline, CDR1 is LNHDA and CDR2 is SQIVND (reference sequence). The CDR3 bases are TGTGCCAGTAGTGGTGGTAAGGGCTACACCTTC. Amino acid sequence: CASSGGKGYTF.

This clonotype has a handful of counts. This rearrangement joins TRBV7-9 to TRBJ2-7; 9 nucleotides match TRBD1. This CDR3 is 15 amino acids long. V shed 2 bases and J 5 bases; nucleotides not matched to a gene: 7. Germline lookup yields CDR1 SEHNR and CDR2 FQNEAQ (reference sequence). The CDR3: CASSLQRTGVHEQYF. CDR3 nucleotides: TGTGCCAGCAGCTTACAGCGGACAGGGGTCCACGAGCAGTACTTC. The full variable domain, rest sourced from reference TRBV7-9 and TRBJ2-7, is DTGVSQNPRHKITKRGQNVTFRCDPISEHNRLYWYRQTLGQGPEFLTYFQNEAQLEKSRLLSDRFSAERPKGSFSTLEIQRTEQGDSAMYLCASSLQRTGVHEQYFGPGTRLTVT.

The chain employs TRBV19 and TRBJ2-6; D is ambiguous. The CDR3 is 12 amino acids. Germline values: CDR1 LNHDA, CDR2 SQIVND (reference sequence). V dropped 5 bases and J dropped 3 bases, with 2 bases sitting between them. This CDR3 reads CASSGGANVLTF. CDR3 in DNA: TGTGCCAGTAGTGGTGGGGCCAACGTCCTGACTTTC. The full variable domain, with the rest looked up from reference TRBV19 and TRBJ2-6, is DGGITQSPKYLFRKEGQNVTLSCEQNLNHDAMYWYRQDPGQGLRLIYYSQIVNDFQKGDIAEGYSVSREKKESFPLTVTSAQKNPTAFYLCASSGGANVLTFGAGSRLTVL.

This clonotype was recorded a few times. This chain connects TRBV19 to TRBJ1-5; TRBD1 agrees at 7 bases. CDR1 is LNHDA and CDR2 is SQIVND in the germline V gene (reference sequence). Trimming removed 1 base from V and 4 bases from J; junction bases left unmatched: 7. The CDR3 loop spans 16 amino acids. CDR3: CASSIVWDSKNQPQHF. CDR3 DNA: TGTGCCAGTAGTATAGTTTGGGACAGCAAAAATCAGCCCCAGCATTTT.

This clonotype was observed a handful of times. The gene calls are TRBV29-1 and TRBJ1-2; D is perhaps TRBD1 (6 bases). The CDR3 is 16 residues long. The V and J ends lost 1 base and 0 bases respectively, with 15 bases between them. Germline CDR1 and CDR2: SQVTM and ANQGSEA. In nucleotides, the CDR3 is TGCAGCGTTGAAGCCTGGGGGCGTGCAGCTAACTATGGCTACACCTTC. This encodes CSVEAWGRAANYGYTF.

The chain has TRBV19 and TRBJ2-7; D possibly corresponds to TRBD1 (6 bases). Trimming took off 5 bases at V and 6 bases at J, with 17 bases between the two ends. The CDR3 covers 14 residues. Germline values: CDR1 LNHDA, CDR2 SQIVND (reference sequence). CDR3 nucleotide sequence: TGTGCCAGTAGTCCCGACAGGAGAGTCGGCGAGCAGTACTTC. It codes for CASSPDRRVGEQYF.

This clonotype was seen repeatedly, ten times or more. The V gene is TRBV12-3 or TRBV12-4, the J gene TRBJ2-1, with 10 bases that match TRBD2. After removal of 2 bases from V and 9 bases from J, the junction contained 10 bases not matched to a gene. The CDR3 loop spans 16 amino acids. This CDR3 is CASSLSASGSRGEQFF. CDR3 coding DNA: TGTGCCAGCAGTTTATCGGCTAGCGGGAGCCGAGGTGAGCAGTTCTTC.

This clonotype was seen more than once but under ten times. The chain recombines TRBV12-3 or TRBV12-4 with TRBJ1-3; D gene ambiguous. The V and J ends lost 3 bases and 4 bases respectively, with 10 bases between them. The CDR3 is made up of 14 amino acids. The DNA for the CDR3 is TGTGCCAGCAGTTTCTGGGGTTTCGGAAACACCATATATTTT. This sequence encodes CASSFWGFGNTIYF.

This clonotype appeared a few times. V gene TRBV6-6 combines with J gene TRBJ1-1, with TRBD1 as a possible D gene (6 bases). This CDR3 has 13 residues. V dropped 2 bases and J dropped 6 bases, with 10 bases sitting between them. Germline values: CDR1 MNHNY, CDR2 SVGAGI (reference sequence). The CDR3 DNA follows: TGTGCCAGCAGTTACACCCGGACAGCTGAAGCTTTCTTT. Protein sequence: CASSYTRTAEAFF.

Many counts were recorded for this clonotype. The V and J genes are TRBV7-9 and TRBJ2-3, with a possible D match to TRBD2 (6 bases). CDR1 and CDR2 from the germline V gene are SEHNR and FQNEAQ (reference sequence). This CDR3 has 15 residues. Deletions cut 7 bases from V and 0 bases from J, with 14 bases between. Written as DNA, the CDR3 is TGTGCCAGCACCCTACGGACTACTAGCACAGATACGCAGTATTTT. Protein sequence: CASTLRTTSTDTQYF. Variable domain in full (rest from reference TRBV7-9 and TRBJ2-3): DTGVSQNPRHKITKRGQNVTFRCDPISEHNRLYWYRQTLGQGPEFLTYFQNEAQLEKSRLLSDRFSAERPKGSFSTLEIQRTEQGDSAMYLCASTLRTTSTDTQYFGPGTRLTVL.

This chain links TRBV27 with TRBJ2-7; D call uncertain. The CDR3 runs to 14 residues. Germline V gene data show CDR1 as MNHEY and CDR2 as SMNVEV (reference sequence). Deletions cut 0 bases from V and 2 bases from J, with 8 bases between. The CDR3 sequence is CASSLSVRTYEQYF. The CDR3, as DNA: TGTGCCAGCAGTTTATCAGTCAGGACCTACGAGCAGTACTTC.

In its sample, this clonotype was seen a few times. The genes are TRBV18 and TRBJ2-1; D gene ambiguous. Germline V gene lookup returns CDR1 KGHSH and CDR2 LQKENI. The V gene lost 2 bases and the J gene lost 1 base, with 9 bases spanning the gap. This CDR3 comprises 15 residues. Here the CDR3 reads CASSPDGVSYNEQFF. The CDR3 nucleotides read TGTGCCAGCTCACCAGACGGCGTGTCCTACAATGAGCAGTTCTTC. Combining the CDR3 with reference TRBV18 and TRBJ2-1 gives the whole variable domain NAGVMQNPRHLVRRRGQEARLRCSPMKGHSHVYWYRQLPEEGLKFMVYLQKENIIDESGMPKERFSAEFPKEGPSILRIQQVVRGDSAAYFCASSPDGVSYNEQFFGPGTRLTVL.

This chain uses TRBV15 with TRBJ1-4, with D tentatively TRBD1 (5 bases). The CDR3 sequence is 21 residues long. The germline V gene encodes CDR1 LNHNV and CDR2 YYDKDF (reference sequence). Trimming left V 0 bases short and J 4 bases short, with 27 bases between. The CDR3 loop reads CATSRDNRITRDPLDNEKLFF. CDR3 DNA sequence: TGTGCCACCAGCAGAGATAATCGGATTACCCGGGACCCGCTAGATAATGAAAAACTGTTTTTT.

This clonotype appeared many times. The V call is TRBV20-1, the J call TRBJ1-2, with D possibly matching TRBD1 (5 bases). Trimming took off 2 bases at V and 2 bases at J, with 9 bases between the two ends. This CDR3 region has 13 residues. Germline V gene data show CDR1 as DFQATT and CDR2 as SNEGSKA (reference sequence). For the CDR3, the DNA is TGCAGTGCTAGATTGTCAGGGAACTATGGCTACACCTTC. Translation gives CSARLSGNYGYTF.

In this sample, this clonotype turned up many times. The chain carries TRBV27 and TRBJ2-1; 9 bases are shared with TRBD2. The germline gives CDR1 MNHEY, CDR2 SMNVEV (reference sequence). The V and J ends lost 10 bases and 2 bases, in that order; junction bases with no gene match: 6. The CDR3 consists of 14 residues. CDR3 residues: CAIRAGGPYNEQFF. CDR3 nucleotide sequence: TGTGCCATCCGAGCGGGAGGCCCCTACAATGAGCAGTTCTTC.

This clonotype was found many times. The genes are TRBV11-2 and TRBJ2-3; D gene uncertain. The CDR3 runs 15 residues. Germline-derived CDR1 and CDR2 are SGHAT and FQNNGV. The germline V and J ends were trimmed by 1 base and 2 bases, with 10 bases remaining between them. The CDR3 loop reads CASSLGRGPTDTQYF. CDR3 coding DNA: TGTGCCAGCAGCTTAGGACGAGGTCCCACAGATACGCAGTATTTT.

This clonotype was counted a few times. V gene TRBV19 combines with J gene TRBJ2-1, with TRBD1 matching over 7 bases. V trimming: 3 bases; J trimming: 4 bases; junction bases outside the gene matches: 6. The CDR3 runs 15 residues. Germline CDR1 LNHDA, CDR2 SQIVND (reference sequence). DNA of the CDR3: TGTGCCAGTAGTATCGCCGGGACAGCATACAATGAGCAGTTCTTC. This translates into CASSIAGTAYNEQFF.

J is TRBJ2-5 and V is TRBV5-1; D is possibly TRBD1 (8 bases). This CDR3 is built from 15 residues. Germline values: CDR1 SGHRS, CDR2 YFSETQ. Trimming cost V 1 base and J 9 bases, with 19 bases left between them. The CDR3 region is CASSLSDRAGEAQYF. The CDR3 DNA is TGCGCCAGCAGCTTGTCGGACAGGGCGGGGGAGGCCCAGTACTTC.

This clonotype was counted only a few times. CDR3 sequence reads: CASRWTTGELFF. The CDR3 DNA is TGTGCCAGTCGCTGGACAACCGGGGAGCTGTTTTTT. The genes are TRBV7-9 and TRBJ2-2; possibly TRBD1 for D (5 bases). CDR1 and CDR2 (germline): SEHNR, FQNEAQ (reference sequence). V lost 9 bases and J 5 bases, leaving 10 bases between the germline ends. The CDR3 spans 12 residues.